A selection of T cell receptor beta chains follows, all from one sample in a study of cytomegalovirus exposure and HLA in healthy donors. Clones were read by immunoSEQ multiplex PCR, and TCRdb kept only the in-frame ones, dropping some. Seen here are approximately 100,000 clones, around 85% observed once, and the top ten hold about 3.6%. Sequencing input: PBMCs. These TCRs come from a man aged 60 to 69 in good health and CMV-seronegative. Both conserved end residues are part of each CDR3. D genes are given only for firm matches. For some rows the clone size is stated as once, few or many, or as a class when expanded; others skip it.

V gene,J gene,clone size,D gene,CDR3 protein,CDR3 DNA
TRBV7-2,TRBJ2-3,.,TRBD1,CASSPRPPDRVSTDTQYF,TGTGCCAGCAGCCCGAGACCCCCAGACAGGGTTAGCACAGATACGCAGTATTTT
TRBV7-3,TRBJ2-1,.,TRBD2,CASSFRAGTSGGRYEQFF,TGTGCCAGCAGCTTCAGGGCCGGGACTAGCGGGGGAAGGTATGAGCAGTTCTTC
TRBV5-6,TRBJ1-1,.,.,CASSRDDRNTEAFF,TGTGCCAGCAGCCGTGATGACAGGAACACTGAAGCTTTCTTT
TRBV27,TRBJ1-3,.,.,CASSLNGEGNTIYF,TGTGCCAGCAGTTTAAATGGAGAGGGAAACACCATATATTTT
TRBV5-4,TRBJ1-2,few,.,CASSPDSYYGYTF,TGTGCCAGCAGCCCGGACAGCTACTATGGCTACACCTTC
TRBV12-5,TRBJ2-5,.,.,CASAPDGKQQETQYF,TGTGCTAGTGCCCCCGACGGGAAGCAACAAGAGACCCAGTACTTC
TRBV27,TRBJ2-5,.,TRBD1,CASSHRGETQYF,TGTGCCAGCAGTCACAGGGGAGAGACCCAGTACTTC
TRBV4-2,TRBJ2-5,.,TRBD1,CASSQDRHRGPGETQYF,TGTGCCAGCAGCCAAGATCGACACAGGGGGCCGGGGGAGACCCAGTACTTC
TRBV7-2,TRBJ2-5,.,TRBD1,CASSSGQGMVKTQYF,TGTGCCAGCAGCTCGGGACAGGGTATGGTTAAGACCCAGTACTTC
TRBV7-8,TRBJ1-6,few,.,CASSLGQWGRLNSPLHF,TGTGCCAGCAGCTTAGGTCAATGGGGGCGTTTGAATTCACCCCTCCACTTT
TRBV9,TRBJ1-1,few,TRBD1,CASSAPGQGAWTEAFF,TGTGCCAGCAGCGCACCGGGACAGGGGGCTTGGACTGAAGCTTTCTTT
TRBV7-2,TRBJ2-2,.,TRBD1,CASSSRQGGGGELFF,TGTGCCAGCAGCTCGCGACAGGGGGGGGGCGGGGAGCTGTTTTTT
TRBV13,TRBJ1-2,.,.,CASSQSFYGYTF,TGTGCCAGCAGTCAGTCTTTCTATGGCTACACCTTC
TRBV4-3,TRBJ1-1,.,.,CASSQDTWANTEAFF,TGCGCCAGCAGCCAAGATACCTGGGCGAACACTGAAGCTTTCTTT
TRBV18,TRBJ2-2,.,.,CASSPGVGDTGELFF,TGTGCCAGCTCACCAGGGGTCGGGGACACCGGGGAGCTGTTTTTT
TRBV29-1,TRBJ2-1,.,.,CSVGGFSGSRERISAGNEQFF,TGCAGCGTGGGAGGATTTTCAGGGAGTAGGGAAAGGATCAGTGCGGGCAATGAGCAGTTCTTC
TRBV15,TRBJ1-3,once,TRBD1,CATSRGGTGSGNTIYF,TGTGCCACCAGCAGAGGTGGGACAGGGTCTGGAAACACCATATATTTT
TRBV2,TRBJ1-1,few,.,CASSVTAEAFF,TGTGCCAGCAGTGTAACGGCTGAAGCTTTCTTT
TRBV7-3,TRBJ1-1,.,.,CASSLLPGQPQEAFF,TGTGCCAGCAGCTTACTACCGGGACAACCACAAGAAGCTTTCTTT
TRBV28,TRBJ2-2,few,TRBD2,CASSLLTSGGLNTGELFF,TGTGCCAGCAGTTTATTGACTAGCGGGGGCCTCAACACCGGGGAGCTGTTTTTT
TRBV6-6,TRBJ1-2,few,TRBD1,CASSPGQGRIGGYTF,TGTGCCAGCAGTCCCGGACAGGGGAGGATCGGTGGCTACACCTTC
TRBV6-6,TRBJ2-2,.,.,CASRRTAVATGELFF,TGTGCCAGCCGACGGACAGCGGTGGCGACCGGGGAGCTGTTTTTT
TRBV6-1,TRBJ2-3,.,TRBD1,CASRDRTSTDTQYF,TGTGCCAGCAGGGACAGGACTAGCACAGATACGCAGTATTTT
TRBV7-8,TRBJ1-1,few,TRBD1,CASSPDRGLGNTEAFF,TGTGCCAGCAGTCCTGACAGGGGATTGGGGAACACTGAAGCTTTCTTT
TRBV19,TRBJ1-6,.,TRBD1,CASSITGADSPLHF,TGTGCCAGTAGTATAACAGGGGCGGACTCACCCCTCCACTTT
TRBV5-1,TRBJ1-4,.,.,CASSAGVTNEKLFF,TGCGCCAGCAGCGCGGGGGTAACTAATGAAAAACTGTTTTTT
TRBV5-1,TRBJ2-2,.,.,CATTTEAANTGELFF,TGCGCCACTACCACCGAGGCTGCGAACACCGGGGAGCTGTTTTTT
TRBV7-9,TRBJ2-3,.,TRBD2,CASSPPGTSGGAEADTQYF,TGTGCCAGCAGCCCACCCGGGACTAGCGGGGGGGCCGAGGCAGATACGCAGTATTTT
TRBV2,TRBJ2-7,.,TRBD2,CASSPTRRESYEQYF,TGTGCCAGCAGTCCTACGCGGCGGGAGTCCTACGAGCAGTACTTC
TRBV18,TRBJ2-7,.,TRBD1,CASSPSGQGREQYF,TGTGCCAGCTCACCATCCGGACAGGGGCGCGAGCAGTACTTC
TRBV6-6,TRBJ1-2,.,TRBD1,CASSYSTGESYGYTF,TGTGCCAGCAGTTACTCGACAGGGGAGAGCTATGGCTACACCTTC
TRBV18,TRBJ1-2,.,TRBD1,CASSPRDRDPYGYTF,TGTGCCAGCTCACCACGTGACAGGGATCCCTATGGCTACACCTTC
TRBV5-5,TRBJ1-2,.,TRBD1,CASSLTGDTNYGYTF,TGTGCCAGCAGCTTGACAGGGGACACTAACTATGGCTACACCTTC
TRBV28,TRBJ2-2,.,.,CASSLWRFSGTGELFF,TGTGCCAGCAGTTTATGGAGATTTTCGGGAACCGGGGAGCTGTTTTTT
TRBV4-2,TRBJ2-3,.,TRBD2,CASSQVLERGVTDTQYF,TGTGCCAGCAGCCAAGTTTTGGAGCGGGGGGTCACAGATACGCAGTATTTT
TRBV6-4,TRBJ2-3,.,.,CASSDSIGGTDTQYF,TGTGCCAGCAGTGACTCAATAGGGGGCACAGATACGCAGTATTTT
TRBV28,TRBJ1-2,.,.,CASRERPTYGYTF,TGTGCCAGCCGGGAGAGACCTACCTATGGCTACACCTTC
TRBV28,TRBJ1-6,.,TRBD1,CASTFMGTVNSPLHF,TGTGCCAGCACCTTTATGGGGACAGTGAATTCACCCCTCCACTTT
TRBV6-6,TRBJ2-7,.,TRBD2,CASSAPIAGARLEQYF,TGTGCCAGCAGCGCTCCGATAGCGGGGGCGAGGCTGGAGCAGTACTTC
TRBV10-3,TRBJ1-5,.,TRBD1,CAISSRDRGYQPQHF,TGTGCCATCAGCAGCCGGGACAGGGGGTATCAGCCCCAGCATTTT
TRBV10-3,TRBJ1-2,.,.,CAISESGRGYGYTF,TGTGCCATCAGTGAGTCGGGAAGGGGCTATGGCTACACCTTC
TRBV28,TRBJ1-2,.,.,CASSLTGPYGYTF,TGTGCCAGCAGTTTAACAGGACCCTATGGCTACACCTTC
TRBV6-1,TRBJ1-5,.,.,CASSDGDRIQHF,TGTGCCAGCAGTGATGGCGACAGAATCCAGCATTTT
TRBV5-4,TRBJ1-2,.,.,CASSLGGYGYTF,TGTGCCAGCAGCTTAGGGGGCTATGGCTACACCTTC
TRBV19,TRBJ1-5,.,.,CASSMGGRDQPQHF,TGTGCCAGTAGTATGGGGGGGCGTGATCAGCCCCAGCATTTT
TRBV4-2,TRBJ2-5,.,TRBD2,CASSRQSEAGEETQYF,TGTGCCAGCAGCCGCCAGTCGGAAGCGGGGGAAGAGACCCAGTACTTC
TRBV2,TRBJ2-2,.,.,CASSEVADGELFF,TGTGCCAGCAGTGAAGTAGCCGACGGGGAGCTGTTTTTT
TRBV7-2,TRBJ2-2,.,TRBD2,CASSLLGLANTGELFF,TGTGCCAGCAGCTTATTAGGACTAGCGAACACCGGGGAGCTGTTTTTT
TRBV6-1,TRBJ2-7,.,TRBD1,CASSSSGTGVTEQYF,TGTGCCAGCAGCTCCTCCGGGACAGGTGTCACCGAGCAGTACTTC
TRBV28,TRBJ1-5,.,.,CASNLDSYQPQHF,TGTGCCAGCAACCTAGACAGTTATCAGCCCCAGCATTTT
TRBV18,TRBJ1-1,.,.,CASSPNQYMNTEAFF,TGTGCCAGCTCACCCAACCAGTATATGAACACTGAAGCTTTCTTT
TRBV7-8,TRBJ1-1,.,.,CASSLRQMNTEAFF,TGTGCCAGCAGCTTGAGACAGATGAACACTGAAGCTTTCTTT
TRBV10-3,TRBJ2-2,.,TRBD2,CAISESRGGVGELFF,TGTGCCATCAGTGAGTCGCGGGGGGGAGTCGGGGAGCTGTTTTTT
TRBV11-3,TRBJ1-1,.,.,CASSLERGTEAFF,TGTGCCAGCAGCTTGGAGCGCGGCACTGAAGCTTTCTTT
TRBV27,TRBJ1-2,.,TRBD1,CASSLTNRGPGYTF,TGTGCCAGCAGCCTCACCAACAGGGGGCCCGGCTACACCTTC